A single sample is the source of the 10 T cell receptor beta chains below, sequenced in a study of vaccination and CD4 T cells after COVID-19. No cognate antigen is known for these TCRs. Cultured CD4+ T-cell DNA underwent Oncomine TCR Beta short-read sequencing. TCRdb passed the PCR reads through MiXCR, listing each CDR3 protein once. Found here are more than 10,000 distinct CDR3 sequences, about 50% of them singletons; the top ten hold over 10%. Sample treatment: approximately nine-day PBMC culture with coronavirus spike peptide pools or control peptides (ViraFEST assay). The specimen sequenced was CD4+ T cells from blood, cultured in vitro. These TCRs come from a human donor who had recovered from COVID-19.

This chain connects TRBV30 to TRBJ1-2; D not certain. The CDR3 contains 13 residues. Germline CDR1 GTSNPN, CDR2 SVGIG (reference sequence). The V gene lost 0 bases and the J gene lost 0 bases, with 5 bases spanning the gap. The CDR3 DNA reads TGTGCCTGGAGTGTAGTTACTAACTATGGCTACACCTTC. Translating gives CAWSVVTNYGYTF.

V and J are TRBV20-1 and TRBJ2-5; D gene uncertain. Germline loops: CDR1 DFQATT, CDR2 SNEGSKA (reference sequence). V lost 3 bases, J lost 1 base, and 18 bases lay in between. This CDR3 contains 16 residues. CDR3 in DNA: TGCAGTGCTAGTCGTCTAAGTCTATGGGGCCAAGAGACCCAGTACTTC. Translation gives CSASRLSLWGQETQYF.

The gene calls are TRBV6-2 or TRBV6-3 and TRBJ1-6, with D perhaps matching TRBD1 (5 bases). The V end was cut by 7 bases, the J end by 8 bases, with 9 bases between. Per the germline V gene, CDR1 is MNHEY and CDR2 is SVGEGT. The CDR3 contains 12 residues. CDR3 loop: CASTGMDSPLHF. CDR3 in DNA: TGTGCCAGCACAGGGATGGATTCACCCCTCCACTTT.

The rearrangement joins TRBV12-3 or TRBV12-4 to TRBJ1-2; D is uncertain. The CDR3 loop spans 14 amino acids. V shed 3 bases and J shed 4 bases, with 12 bases lying between them. CDR3: CASSFPGSAYGYTF. The CDR3 nucleotides are TGTGCCAGCAGTTTCCCGGGAAGTGCCTATGGCTACACCTTC.

CDR3 bases: TGTGCCAGCAGCCCCGACAGGGGTCAGCCCCAGCATTTT. Its translation is CASSPDRGQPQHF. The genes are TRBV27 and TRBJ1-5; TRBD1 agrees at 8 bases. The germline CDR1 and CDR2 sequences are MNHEY and SMNVEV (reference sequence). The V gene end was trimmed by 6 bases and the J gene end by 6 bases; junction bases not matched to a gene: 4. The CDR3 contains 13 residues.

J is TRBJ1-1 and V is TRBV2; possible D gene TRBD1, 5 bases. Looked up from germline, CDR1 is SNHLY and CDR2 is FYNNEI. V lost 5 bases and J lost 3, with 16 bases in between. This CDR3 comprises 15 residues. In DNA, the CDR3 is TGTGCCAGCAGTCCATTTGGGATACAGGACACTGAAGCTTTCTTT. Translation: CASSPFGIQDTEAFF.

The chain is built from TRBV6-1 and TRBJ1-2, with D possibly being TRBD1 (6 bases). This CDR3 contains 15 residues. Trimming cost V 6 bases and J 2 bases, with 16 bases left between them. The germline gives CDR1 MNHNS, CDR2 SASEGT. CDR3 nucleotides: TGTGCCAGCAGGAAACAGGGTGGGGTAAACTATGGCTACACCTTC. Protein sequence: CASRKQGGVNYGYTF.

J is TRBJ2-1 and V is TRBV7-6, with 11 bases identical to TRBD2. The CDR3 is 18 amino acids. V dropped 2 bases and J dropped 5; count of bases not matched to a gene: 11. CDR1 and CDR2 (germline): SGHVS, FNYEAQ. The CDR3 nucleotides read TGTGCCAGCAGCTTACCGAGACTAGCGGGGAAGATCGACAATGAGCAGTTCTTC. Protein product: CASSLPRLAGKIDNEQFF.

By share of the sample, this clonotype is medium-sized (0.01 to 0.1%). This chain joins TRBV5-4 and TRBJ2-1; D is perhaps TRBD1 (5 bases). The CDR3 loop spans 13 amino acids. Per germline, CDR1 SGHNT and CDR2 YYREEE (reference sequence). V was clipped by 0 bases and J by 8 bases, with 9 bases between them. For the CDR3, the DNA is TGTGCCAGCAGCTTGGCCTGGGGCTATGAGCAGTTCTTC. It is translated as CASSLAWGYEQFF.

In its sample, this clonotype was seen a few times. The CDR3 protein is CASSRTVTYGYTF. CDR3 DNA: TGTGCCAGCAGTAGGACAGTCACCTATGGCTACACCTTC. This chain joins TRBV25-1 and TRBJ1-2; D may be TRBD1 (6 bases). The germline gives CDR1 MGHDK, CDR2 SYGVNS. The CDR3 loop spans 13 amino acids. V was pared by 5 bases and J by 4 bases, with 11 bases between.